Following are 12 T cell receptor beta chains from one sample sequenced in a study of blood T cell repertoires in COVID-19. Libraries were prepared by immunoSEQ multiplex PCR; TCRdb keeps only in-frame clonotypes and omits some of them. The data hold under 200,000 clones, with approximately 80% observed a single time. Material: PBMCs or T cells enriched from blood (not recorded which). The receptors come from an older woman who had recovered from COVID-19.

The rearrangement links TRBV5-1 to TRBJ1-1; 7 positions agree with TRBD1. Looked up from germline, CDR1 is SGHRS and CDR2 is YFSETQ. J gave up 8 bases and V 1 base, and 8 bases lay outside the gene matches. The CDR3 is made up of 14 amino acids. The CDR3 DNA is TGCGCCAGCAGCTTGACCCGGACAGGTGTCGAAGCTTTCTTT. The encoded protein is CASSLTRTGVEAFF.

The chain carries TRBV4-1 and TRBJ2-1; the match to TRBD1 covers 7 bases. J was trimmed by 4 bases and V by 4 bases; bases with no gene match: 7. CDR3 length: 15 residues. Germline assignment: CDR1 MGHRA and CDR2 YSYEKL. The CDR3 here is CASSPWGQLYNEQFF. CDR3 nucleotide sequence: TGCGCCAGCAGCCCTTGGGGACAGCTTTACAATGAGCAGTTCTTC.

This rearrangement joins TRBV10-2 to TRBJ1-5; D is possibly TRBD1 (5 bases). Germline CDR1 is WSHSY and CDR2 is SAAADI. The CDR3 is 15 amino acids. V gave up 6 bases and J gave up 2 bases, with 14 bases separating them. CDR3: CASSAGGYGNQPQHF. The CDR3 bases are TGCGCCAGCAGCGCCGGGGGATATGGCAATCAGCCCCAGCATTTT.

V is TRBV30 and J is TRBJ2-1; 7 bases align to TRBD1. The CDR3 spans 13 residues. Germline values: CDR1 GTSNPN, CDR2 SVGIG (reference sequence). V shed 4 bases, J shed 3 bases, and the junction held 3 bases outside the gene matches. CDR3: CAWIRGSYNEQFF. The CDR3 DNA is TGTGCCTGGATCAGGGGGAGCTACAATGAGCAGTTCTTC.

J is TRBJ1-2 and V is TRBV29-1, with 9 bases matching TRBD1. Trimming took 6 bases from V and 4 from J; bases not matched to a gene: 9. The CDR3 is 14 residues long. Germline V gives CDR1 SQVTM, CDR2 ANQGSEA. The CDR3 loop reads CSVLGQGQIYGYTF. CDR3 in DNA: TGCAGCGTCTTGGGACAGGGTCAGATCTATGGCTACACCTTC.

This clone showed up just a few times. The chain has TRBV27 and TRBJ2-5; the D is unclear. Germline lookup yields CDR1 MNHEY and CDR2 SMNVEV (reference sequence). V gave up 8 bases and J gave up 5 bases, with 15 bases separating them. The CDR3 sequence is 13 residues long. CDR3 sequence reads: CASSRTRLETQYF. The CDR3 DNA reads as TGTGCCAGCTCTCGAACCAGGCTGGAGACCCAGTACTTC.

CDR3 in amino acids: CASSSYRTGFEGYTF. The CDR3 DNA is TGTGCCAGCAGTTCCTACCGGACAGGGTTTGAAGGCTACACCTTC. This sequence joins TRBV27 and TRBJ1-2; 8 bases fit TRBD1. Looked up from germline, CDR1 is MNHEY and CDR2 is SMNVEV (reference sequence). V trimming: 4 bases; J trimming: 8 bases; junction bases outside the gene matches: 12. The CDR3 loop spans 15 amino acids.

The V call is TRBV5-4, the J call TRBJ2-3, with D tentatively TRBD2 (6 bases). Trimming cost V 0 bases and J 4 bases, with 9 bases left between them. This CDR3 comprises 14 residues. In germline, CDR1 is SGHNT, CDR2 YYREEE (reference sequence). CDR3 bases: TGTGCCAGCAGCTTGGGGAGGGTCTCAGATACGCAGTATTTT. It is translated as CASSLGRVSDTQYF.

In the case of this clone: This CDR3 is also generated by other DNA sequences in the sample. The V and J genes are TRBV5-6 and TRBJ2-7; possibly TRBD2 for D (6 bases). This CDR3 is 12 amino acids long. In germline, CDR1 is SGHDT, CDR2 YYEEEE. With 4 bases removed from V and 4 bases from J, the gap between germline ends came to 9 bases. DNA for the CDR3: TGTGCCAGCAGCCGGGGGAGTTACGAGCAGTACTTC. This encodes CASSRGSYEQYF.

In this sample, this clone turned up a few times. The chain joins TRBV28 to TRBJ2-7, with 9 bases fitting TRBD2. The length of the CDR3 is 19 residues. With 6 bases clipped from V and 3 bases from J, the junction kept 21 bases outside the gene matches. Germline V lookup: CDR1 MDHEN, CDR2 SYDVKM. CDR3 in amino acids: CASSLGGLAGTFGRYEQYF. The CDR3 coding sequence is TGTGCCAGCAGCTTAGGGGGGCTAGCGGGGACCTTTGGACGCTACGAGCAGTACTTC.

This clone was found many times. The chain carries TRBV5-4 and TRBJ2-2; 13 nucleotides match TRBD2. This CDR3 is built from 18 residues. The trim removed 4 bases at V and 6 bases at J, leaving 12 bases unmatched. The germline CDR1 and CDR2 sequences are SGHNT and YYREEE (reference sequence). The CDR3 reads CASSATSGRAAGAGELFF. The CDR3 DNA reads as TGTGCCAGCAGCGCAACTAGCGGGAGGGCGGCAGGGGCCGGGGAGCTGTTTTTT. Variable domain in full (rest from reference TRBV5-4 and TRBJ2-2): ETGVTQSPTHLIKTRGQQVTLRCSSQSGHNTVSWYQQALGQGPQFIFQYYREEENGRGNFPPRFSGLQFPNYSSELNVNALELDDSALYLCASSATSGRAAGAGELFFGEGSRLTVL.

This CDR3 is CASSVGAGAGANVLTF. The CDR3 nucleotides read TGTGCCAGCAGCGTAGGGGCAGGGGCTGGGGCCAACGTCCTGACTTTC. The V call is TRBV9, the J call TRBJ2-6; possible D gene TRBD1, 6 bases. The CDR3 contains 16 residues. Germline V gene data show CDR1 as SGDLS and CDR2 as YYNGEE. V gave up 0 bases and J gave up 2 bases, with 9 bases separating them.